A single sample is the source of the 25 T cell receptor beta chains below, sequenced in a study of blood T cell repertoires in COVID-19. Clones were sequenced by immunoSEQ multiplex PCR, and TCRdb holds only the in-frame ones, with some missing. The sample yields about 280,000 clones, about 85% seen once. The sequenced material came from peripheral blood. The receptors derive from a human donor in a cohort sampled during active COVID-19.

The V call is TRBV7-2, the J call TRBJ2-2; TRBD2 matches 8 bases. V was pared by 4 bases and J by 4 bases, with 5 bases of the junction left unmatched. From germline, CDR1 is SGHTA and CDR2 FQGNSA. The CDR3 is 15 amino acids. The CDR3 DNA reads TGTGCCAGCAGCTGGACTAGCCAAACCACCGGGGAGCTGTTTTTT. Amino acids: CASSWTSQTTGELFF.

The chain is built from TRBV19 and TRBJ1-2; D gene uncertain. The ends were cut back, 9 bases at V and 0 bases at J, with 17 bases in the middle. Per the germline V gene, CDR1 is LNHDA and CDR2 is SQIVND (reference sequence). The CDR3 is 15 amino acids. The CDR3 bases are TGTGCCAGCCTCGGGAAAACCTTCCCTAACTATGGCTACACCTTC. It encodes CASLGKTFPNYGYTF.

The chain couples TRBV7-9 to TRBJ1-1; TRBD1 aligns across 10 bases. J gave up 4 bases and V 5 bases, and 10 bases lay outside the gene matches. The V gene's germline CDR1 is SEHNR and CDR2 FQNEAQ (reference sequence). CDR3 length equals 16 residues. CDR3 region: CASSPIRQGAGTEAFF. Here the CDR3 DNA reads TGTGCCAGCAGCCCAATCCGACAGGGGGCAGGCACTGAAGCTTTCTTT.

The V call is TRBV7-9, the J call TRBJ2-6; 12 bases align to TRBD2. J gave up 3 bases and V 5 bases, and 14 bases lay outside the gene matches. The V gene's germline CDR1 is SEHNR and CDR2 FQNEAQ (reference sequence). This CDR3 spans 20 amino acids. CDR3 in amino acids: CASSRRLAGVKYGGANVLTF. As DNA, the CDR3 is TGTGCCAGCAGCAGACGACTAGCGGGAGTTAAGTATGGTGGGGCCAACGTCCTGACTTTC.

This clone was seen just once. The genes are TRBV30 and TRBJ1-3; D not certain. Germline CDR1 is GTSNPN and CDR2 is SVGIG (reference sequence). The V gene lost 2 bases and the J gene lost 4 bases, with 9 bases spanning the gap. The CDR3 has 13 amino acids. CDR3 in amino acids: CAWSIAGGNTIYF. The CDR3 region has the DNA TGTGCCTGGAGTATTGCGGGGGGAAACACCATATATTTT.

V is TRBV27 and J is TRBJ2-6; unclear D gene. The CDR3 has 17 amino acids. V lost 4 bases, J lost 2 bases, and 15 bases lay in between. Germline CDR1 is MNHEY and CDR2 is SMNVEV (reference sequence). The CDR3 region is CASSSNLLPAGANVLTF. CDR3 in DNA: TGTGCCAGCAGTTCGAACTTACTCCCCGCTGGGGCCAACGTCCTGACTTTC.

Here the CDR3 reads CASSNLYEQYF. The CDR3 nucleotides read TGTGCCAGCAGCAATCTCTACGAGCAGTACTTC. The rearrangement joins TRBV21-1 to TRBJ2-7; TRBD2 is the table's D call, not checked against the DNA. TRBV21-1 is recorded as a pseudogene. This CDR3 is 11 amino acids long.

V usage is TRBV6-4 and J usage is TRBJ2-3, with 9 nucleotides matching TRBD2. Germline CDR1 reads MRHNA; CDR2 reads SNTAGT. V trimming: 6 bases; J trimming: 3 bases; junction bases outside the gene matches: 4. This CDR3 region has 14 residues. Written as DNA, the CDR3 is TGTGCCAGCAGGCAGACTAGCGGAACAGATACGCAGTATTTT. Residues: CASRQTSGTDTQYF.

The genes are TRBV15 and TRBJ1-2; the D gene is possibly TRBD1 (5 bases). The germline V gene encodes CDR1 LNHNV and CDR2 YYDKDF (reference sequence). V was shortened by 1 base and J by 2 bases, with 8 bases between the two germline ends. The CDR3 contains 14 residues. Here the CDR3 DNA reads TGTGCCACCAGCAGAGGACAGTTCAACTATGGCTACACCTTC. Translated, it gives CATSRGQFNYGYTF.

This chain uses TRBV2 with TRBJ1-6; TRBD1 matches 7 bases. V lost 7 bases and J lost 6; bases outside the gene matches: 3. Germline CDR1 reads SNHLY; CDR2 reads FYNNEI. This CDR3 contains 13 residues. In nucleotides, the CDR3 is TGTGCCAGCAAGGGGGCTGCTAATTCACCCCTCCACTTT. Amino acid sequence: CASKGAANSPLHF.

V usage is TRBV7-6 and J usage is TRBJ2-1, with 7 nucleotides matching TRBD2. The CDR3 runs to 16 residues. Trimming removed 3 bases from V and 5 bases from J; junction bases left unmatched: 10. Germline CDR1 SGHVS, CDR2 FNYEAQ. CDR3 protein: CASSFMRELPNNEQFF. CDR3 nucleotide sequence: TGTGCCAGCAGCTTTATGCGGGAGCTTCCAAACAATGAGCAGTTCTTC.

The CDR3 is CASSLGSGTGEKLFF. Here the CDR3 DNA reads TGTGCCAGCAGCTTAGGCTCGGGTACAGGTGAAAAACTGTTTTTT. The J gene is TRBJ1-4, the V gene TRBV13, with D perhaps TRBD1 (5 bases). V lost 0 bases to trimming and J lost 7 bases, with 12 bases between them. Germline CDR1 PRHDT, CDR2 FYEKMQ (reference sequence). There are 15 residues in the CDR3.

In its sample, this clone was seen a few times. The chain carries TRBV3-1 (or the pseudogene TRBV3-2) and TRBJ2-3; 8 bases fit TRBD2. Germline CDR1 is LGHDT and CDR2 is YNNKEL (reference sequence). The CDR3 runs 15 residues. V was pared by 7 bases and J by 0 bases, with 6 bases of the junction left unmatched. CDR3 bases: TGTGCCAGCAAGATAACTAGCGGCAGCACAGATACGCAGTATTTT. This translates into CASKITSGSTDTQYF.

This clone was observed at least ten times. The chain carries TRBV29-1 and TRBJ2-7; 9 nucleotides line up with TRBD1. CDR1 SQVTM and CDR2 ANQGSEA come from the germline V gene. V shed 5 bases, J shed 1 base, and the junction held 6 bases outside the gene matches. This CDR3 contains 14 residues. CDR3 protein: CSVSRDRASYEQYF. In nucleotides, the CDR3 is TGCAGCGTTTCCCGGGACAGGGCTTCCTACGAGCAGTACTTC.

This chain joins TRBV7-9 and TRBJ2-2; tentatively, D is TRBD2 (5 bases). The germline V gene encodes CDR1 SEHNR and CDR2 FQNEAQ (reference sequence). Between the trimmed V and J ends, which lost 8 bases and 8 bases, there was a span of 18 bases. This CDR3 spans 14 amino acids. CDR3 sequence: CASDLLSGRGELFF. CDR3 nucleotides: TGTGCCAGCGACCTTCTGTCTGGGAGAGGGGAGCTGTTTTTT. The whole variable domain, remainder taken from reference TRBV7-9 and TRBJ2-2, is DTGVSQNPRHKITKRGQNVTFRCDPISEHNRLYWYRQTLGQGPEFLTYFQNEAQLEKSRLLSDRFSAERPKGSFSTLEIQRTEQGDSAMYLCASDLLSGRGELFFGEGSRLTVL.

The rearrangement joins TRBV19 to TRBJ2-1; 10 positions match TRBD2. The CDR3 is 15 residues long. V gave up 3 bases and J gave up 7 bases; unmatched junction bases: 6. Per the germline V gene, CDR1 is LNHDA and CDR2 is SQIVND (reference sequence). CDR3 sequence: CASSISSGRVNEQFF. The DNA of the CDR3 is TGTGCCAGTAGTATTTCAAGCGGGAGGGTTAATGAGCAGTTCTTC.

This sequence joins TRBV28 and TRBJ1-1; the D gene is possibly TRBD1 (5 bases). With 4 bases removed from V and 0 bases from J, the gap between germline ends came to 9 bases. The CDR3 runs to 14 residues. Per the germline V gene, CDR1 is MDHEN and CDR2 is SYDVKM. The CDR3 nucleotides are TGTGCCAGCAGTTCCAGGGTAATGAACACTGAAGCTTTCTTT. Protein sequence: CASSSRVMNTEAFF.

The chain links TRBV28 to TRBJ2-5; the D gene is possibly TRBD1 (5 bases). This CDR3 has 12 amino acids. CDR1 and CDR2 from the germline V gene are MDHEN and SYDVKM. Trimming took off 7 bases at V and 5 bases at J, with 11 bases between the two ends. CDR3 nucleotides: TGTGCCAGCACGCAGGGAAGTGAGACCCAGTACTTC. Translation: CASTQGSETQYF.

This clone was counted once. The rearrangement links TRBV19 to TRBJ2-3; D ambiguous. This CDR3 contains 14 residues. CDR1 is LNHDA and CDR2 is SQIVND in the germline V gene (reference sequence). V gave up 9 bases and J gave up 4 bases, with 17 bases separating them. The CDR3 here is CASRNSLHSDTQYF. The CDR3 DNA follows: TGTGCCAGCCGCAACAGCCTTCACTCAGATACGCAGTATTTT.

The chain couples TRBV5-1 to TRBJ2-2; the match to TRBD2 covers 12 bases. This CDR3 has 15 residues. V dropped 4 bases and J dropped 6; count of bases not matched to a gene: 4. The V gene's germline CDR1 is SGHRS and CDR2 YFSETQ. The CDR3 sequence: CASSTTSGSPGELFF. CDR3 DNA: TGCGCCAGCAGCACGACTAGCGGGAGTCCCGGGGAGCTGTTTTTT.

The chain has TRBV12-5 and TRBJ1-1, with 7 bases that match TRBD1. CDR1 is LGHNT, CDR2 FRNRAP, per germline. The CDR3 has 15 residues. With 6 bases clipped from V and 3 bases from J, the junction kept 10 bases outside the gene matches. For the CDR3, the DNA is TGTGCTAGTGGCCTTATCCAGGGGGTGTACACTGAAGCTTTCTTT. Its translation is CASGLIQGVYTEAFF.

This sequence joins TRBV7-9 and TRBJ2-7, with D hard to call. V was shortened by 1 base and J by 6 bases, with 10 bases between the two germline ends. The CDR3 is 13 residues long. From germline, CDR1 is SEHNR and CDR2 FQNEAQ (reference sequence). CDR3 amino acids: CASSLVQASEQYF. The CDR3 bases are TGTGCCAGCAGCTTAGTCCAAGCCTCCGAGCAGTACTTC. The whole variable domain, remainder taken from reference TRBV7-9 and TRBJ2-7, is DTGVSQNPRHKITKRGQNVTFRCDPISEHNRLYWYRQTLGQGPEFLTYFQNEAQLEKSRLLSDRFSAERPKGSFSTLEIQRTEQGDSAMYLCASSLVQASEQYFGPGTRLTVT.

A single count supports this clone. As DNA, the CDR3 is TGTGCCAGCAGACTAGCGGGGTCGGGTCTCTCCTACAATGAGCAGTTCTTC. Translated: CASRLAGSGLSYNEQFF. V is TRBV28 and J is TRBJ2-1; 10 positions agree with TRBD2. Trimming at V came to 6 bases and at J to 0 bases, leaving 8 bases not matched to a gene. From germline, CDR1 is MDHEN and CDR2 SYDVKM. The CDR3 extends over 17 amino acids.

The chain uses TRBV5-8 and TRBJ2-3; 7 bases fit TRBD2. The CDR3 is 17 amino acids. V shed 4 bases, J shed 2 bases, and the junction held 13 bases outside the gene matches. The germline V gene has CDR1 SGHTS and CDR2 YDEGEE. The CDR3 nucleotides read TGTGCCAGCAGCCGACGAGCGGGAACGGGGAACACAGATACGCAGTATTTT. Protein sequence: CASSRRAGTGNTDTQYF.

This chain connects TRBV18 to TRBJ1-2, with D possibly matching TRBD1 (6 bases). The CDR3 extends over 13 amino acids. V was clipped by 3 bases and J by 7 bases, with 12 bases between them. Germline lookup yields CDR1 KGHSH and CDR2 LQKENI. The CDR3 region is CASSPQGQRGYTF. The CDR3 bases are TGTGCCAGCTCACCCCAGGGGCAACGTGGCTACACCTTC.